This T cell receptor beta chain was found in a study of molecular identifiers for immune sequencing clone quantification. As previously described, bulk TCR libraries were made using listed TCR primers. TCRdb called the PCR reads again in MiXCR, with one record for every CDR3 protein. The sample includes more than 450,000 distinct CDR3 sequences, approximately 25% of them seen just once. Libraries for naive CD8 T cells, which were made from approximately 20,000 to 1,000,000 sorted cells, drew on 10%, 30% or 50% of the RNA. CDR1 and CDR2 (germline): SEHNR, FQNEAQ (reference sequence). The CDR3 sequence is 15 residues long. Details on this clonotype: One base away lies a much larger clone, so this may be a sequencing read error.

The gene calls are TRBV7-9 and TRBJ2-7; TRBD1 matches 9 bases. The TCR originated in a human donor in good health. Some libraries in this study had Jurkat cell RNA spiked in. Sequencing was done on a sample of naive CD8+ T cells from blood, with Jurkat cell RNA spiked in. The subset: FACS-sorted CD8+CD4-CCR7+CD45RA+ naive T cells. The CDR3 nucleotides are TGTGCCAGCAGCATACCGGGACAGGGATTGAACGAGCAGTGCTTC. Encoded protein: CASSIPGQGLNEQCF. The full variable domain, in which reference TRBV7-9 and TRBJ2-7 provide the parts outside the CDR3, is DTGVSQNPRHKITKRGQNVTFRCDPISEHNRLYWYRQTLGQGPEFLTYFQNEAQLEKSRLLSDRFSAERPKGSFSTLEIQRTEQGDSAMYLCASSIPGQGLNEQCFGPGTRLTVT.